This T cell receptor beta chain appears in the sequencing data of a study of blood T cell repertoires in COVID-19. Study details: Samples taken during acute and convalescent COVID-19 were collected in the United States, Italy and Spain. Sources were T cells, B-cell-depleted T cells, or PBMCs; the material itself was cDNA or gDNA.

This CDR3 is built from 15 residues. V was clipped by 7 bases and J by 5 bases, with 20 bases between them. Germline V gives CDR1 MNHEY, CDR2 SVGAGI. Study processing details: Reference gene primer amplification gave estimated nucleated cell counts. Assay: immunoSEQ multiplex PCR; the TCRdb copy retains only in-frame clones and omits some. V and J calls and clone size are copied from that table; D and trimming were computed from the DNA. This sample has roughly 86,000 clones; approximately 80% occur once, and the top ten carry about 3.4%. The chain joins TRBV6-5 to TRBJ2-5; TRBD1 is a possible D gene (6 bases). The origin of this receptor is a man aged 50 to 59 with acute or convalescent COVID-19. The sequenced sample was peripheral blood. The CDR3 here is CASNVIGGQSETQYF. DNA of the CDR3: TGTGCCAGCAATGTTATAGGCGGACAGTCGGAGACCCAGTACTTC.